A single sample is the source of the 7 T cell receptor beta chains below, sequenced in a study of blood T cell repertoires in COVID-19. Assay: immunoSEQ multiplex PCR; the TCRdb copy retains only in-frame clones and omits some. The top ten clones hold around 8.1% of a sample with approximately 160,000 clones, about three quarters of them seen once. Source material: peripheral blood. These TCRs come from a man in his sixties with acute or convalescent COVID-19.

This sequence joins TRBV27 and TRBJ2-7, with 7 positions matching TRBD1. CDR3 length: 13 residues. V shed 5 bases, J shed 2 bases, and the junction held 3 bases outside the gene matches. Germline assignment: CDR1 MNHEY and CDR2 SMNVEV (reference sequence). This CDR3 is CASSKTGTYEQYF. CDR3 DNA sequence: TGTGCCAGCAGTAAGACAGGGACCTACGAGCAGTACTTC.

This chain links TRBV6-5 with TRBJ1-5; weak D call: TRBD1 (5 bases). The CDR3 runs to 14 residues. Germline values: CDR1 MNHEY, CDR2 SVGAGI. The V end was cut by 7 bases, the J end by 0 bases, with 10 bases between. The CDR3 sequence is CASTTAYSNQPQHF. CDR3 in DNA: TGTGCCAGCACGACAGCTTATAGCAATCAGCCCCAGCATTTT.

The J gene is TRBJ1-4, the V gene TRBV5-6; tentatively, D is TRBD1 (6 bases). The CDR3 totals 17 residues. CDR1 and CDR2 (germline): SGHDT, YYEEEE. V lost 4 bases and J lost 0, with 16 bases in between. The CDR3 here is CASSATGSLTTNEKLFF. For the CDR3, the DNA is TGTGCCAGCAGCGCAACAGGGAGCCTTACAACTAATGAAAAACTGTTTTTT.

CDR3 in amino acids: CATQGQASYEQYF. CDR3 nucleotide sequence: TGTGCTACGCAGGGGCAGGCGTCCTACGAGCAGTACTTC. This chain connects TRBV6-5 to TRBJ2-7, with D perhaps TRBD1 (6 bases). The V gene's germline CDR1 is MNHEY and CDR2 SVGAGI. The CDR3 loop spans 13 amino acids.

The genes are TRBV14 and TRBJ2-7, with D unclear. This CDR3 region has 16 residues. The germline V gene encodes CDR1 SGHDN and CDR2 FVKESK. Deletions cut 1 base from V and 2 bases from J, with 15 bases between. The CDR3 is CASSQASAMKTYEQYF. The DNA for the CDR3 is TGTGCCAGCAGCCAAGCGTCCGCGATGAAAACCTACGAGCAGTACTTC.

A few counts support this clone. V is TRBV6-2 or TRBV6-3 and J is TRBJ2-1; D is perhaps TRBD2 (6 bases). Deletions cut 5 bases from V and 4 bases from J, with 15 bases between. Looked up from germline, CDR1 is MNHEY and CDR2 is SVGEGT. The CDR3 loop spans 15 amino acids. CDR3 bases: TGTGCCAGCAGTAATACCGGGACTGCTTACAATGAGCAGTTCTTC. Encoded protein: CASSNTGTAYNEQFF.

This chain joins TRBV2 and TRBJ2-5; 13 bases map to TRBD2. This CDR3 has 15 residues. Germline V gives CDR1 SNHLY, CDR2 FYNNEI. The V segment lost 4 bases and the J segment 3 bases; nucleotides outside the gene matches: 2. DNA of the CDR3: TGTGCCAGCAGTGTAACTAGCGGGAGGGAAGAGACCCAGTACTTC. As protein: CASSVTSGREETQYF. The full variable domain, its missing parts supplied by reference TRBV2 and TRBJ2-5, is EPEVTQTPSHQVTQMGQEVILRCVPISNHLYFYWYRQILGQKVEFLVSFYNNEISEKSEIFDDQFSVERPDGSNFTLKIRSTKLEDSAMYFCASSVTSGREETQYFGPGTRLLVL.